The rows below give T cell receptor beta chains drawn from one sample of a study of CD8+CD57+ T cells in acquired aplastic anemia. TCRdb recomputed calls from the reads with MiXCR, one row per CDR3 protein. Of roughly 290,000 distinct CDR3 sequences in the sample, about three fifths were seen once. Sequenced input: sorted CD4+, CD8+, or CD8+CD57+ T cells (not recorded which) from PBMCs. The receptors originated from a human donor with aplastic anemia. CDR3s include the opening cysteine and the closing phenylalanine or tryptophan. The D gene is left open where the match is weak. The size entry is marked missing in some rows and otherwise reads once, few, many or a size class.

V gene	J gene	clone size	D gene	CDR3 protein	CDR3 DNA
TRBV24-1	TRBJ1-4	many	-	CATKDMPSLATNEKLFF	TGTGCCACCAAGGACATGCCCTCCCTTGCAACTAATGAAAAACTGTTTTTT
TRBV5-1	TRBJ2-5	-	TRBD2	CASSPGGTYPGETQYF	TGCGCCAGCAGCCCGGGAGGAACCTATCCTGGGGAGACCCAGTACTTC
TRBV9	TRBJ1-4	-	-	CASSMDGLGTNEKLFF	TGTGCCAGCAGCATGGATGGACTAGGGACTAATGAAAAACTGTTTTTT
TRBV27	TRBJ2-2	few	TRBD2	CASSLMGLAGGNTGELFF	TGTGCCAGCAGTTTAATGGGACTAGCGGGGGGAAACACCGGGGAGCTGTTTTTT
TRBV4-1	TRBJ2-4	-	TRBD2	CASSQEDPISGRDIQYF	TGCGCCAGCAGCCAGGAAGATCCGATCAGCGGGAGGGACATTCAGTACTTC
TRBV12-3/TRBV12-4	TRBJ2-3	-	TRBD2	CASSSGLAGPDTQYF	TGTGCCAGCAGTTCGGGACTAGCGGGACCAGATACGCAGTATTTT
TRBV12-3/TRBV12-4	TRBJ1-5	once	-	CASSFGGSLTGQPQHF	TGTGCCAGCAGTTTTGGGGGGAGTTTAACGGGTCAGCCCCAGCATTTT
TRBV20-1	TRBJ2-1	many	TRBD2	CSASGLATYNEQFF	TGCAGTGCCTCGGGACTAGCGACCTACAATGAGCAGTTCTTC
TRBV10-1	TRBJ2-7	-	-	CASSSPHSGAYEQYF	TGTGCCAGCAGCTCCCCCCATAGCGGCGCCTACGAGCAGTACTTC
TRBV7-9	TRBJ1-1	-	-	CASSPSTEAFF	TGTGCCAGCAGCCCCTCAACTGAAGCTTTCTTT
TRBV7-2	TRBJ1-2	-	-	CASSHAQRWGYGYTF	TGTGCCAGCAGCCACGCACAAAGGTGGGGCTATGGCTACACCTTC
TRBV10-1	TRBJ2-5	-	-	CASSEGRDETQYF	TGCGCCAGCAGTGAGGGGCGAGATGAGACCCAGTACTTC
TRBV10-1	TRBJ1-1	-	-	CASTPRGATEASF	TGCGCCAGCACTCCTCGGGGTGCCACTGAAGCTTCCTTT
TRBV25-1	TRBJ2-1	-	-	CASSVVVRGRNEQFF	TGTGCCAGCAGCGTAGTAGTCAGGGGAAGAAATGAGCAGTTCTTC
TRBV24-1	TRBJ2-5	-	TRBD2	CATSDSGAGVEETQYF	TGTGCCACCAGTGATTCCGGGGCGGGGGTAGAAGAGACCCAGTACTTC
TRBV3-1	TRBJ1-1	many	TRBD1	CASSPGDSSMNTEAFF	TGTGCCAGCAGCCCGGGGGACAGTTCAATGAACACTGAAGCTTTCTTT
TRBV7-3	TRBJ1-6	-	-	CASSQNQGSYNSPLHF	TGTGCCAGCAGCCAAAATCAGGGCTCCTATAATTCACCCCTCCACTTT
TRBV5-8	TRBJ2-7	-	-	CASSLDQASYEQYF	TGTGCCAGCAGCTTGGACCAGGCATCCTACGAGCAGTACTTC
TRBV2	TRBJ1-2	-	-	CASSAEAIGNHGYTF	TGTGCCAGCAGTGCCGAGGCCATAGGAAATCATGGCTACACCTTC
TRBV14	TRBJ1-4	-	TRBD1	CASRLEGAGEKLFF	TGTGCCAGCCGCCTGGAGGGGGCTGGTGAAAAACTGTTTTTT
TRBV7-2	TRBJ2-7	-	TRBD1	CASSSRAGGYEQYF	TGTGCCAGCAGCTCGAGGGCAGGGGGCTACGAGCAGTACTTC
TRBV7-9	TRBJ2-7	few	-	CASSQLREQYF	TGTGCCAGCAGTCAGTTAAGGGAGCAGTACTTC
TRBV29-1	TRBJ2-1	many	-	CSVEAGYNEQFF	TGCAGCGTGGAGGCGGGGTACAATGAGCAGTTCTTC
TRBV5-5	TRBJ1-2	-	-	CASSFQYLWNGYTF	TGTGCCAGCAGCTTTCAGTATCTGTGGAATGGCTACACCTTC
TRBV29-1	TRBJ1-1	many	-	CSVFGPPGDTEAFF	TGCAGCGTCTTCGGGCCCCCGGGGGACACTGAAGCTTTCTTT
TRBV12-3/TRBV12-4	TRBJ1-1	-	-	CASSSAMGSTEAFF	TGTGCCAGCAGTTCCGCCATGGGGAGCACTGAAGCTTTCTTT
TRBV7-8	TRBJ1-1	-	-	CANLREGNTEAFF	TGTGCCAACCTCCGCGAGGGGAACACTGAAGCTTTCTTT
TRBV5-8	TRBJ2-5	many	-	CASSLGVAGSQETQYF	TGTGCCAGCAGCTTGGGAGTGGCGGGGTCCCAAGAGACCCAGTACTTC
TRBV7-9	TRBJ2-5	-	TRBD2	CASSPRGLAGETQYF	TGTGCCAGCAGCCCCAGGGGACTAGCGGGGGAGACCCAGTACTTC
TRBV2	TRBJ2-7	-	TRBD2	CAIGGRVAGAGAGTVEQYF	TGTGCCATCGGCGGCCGGGTAGCGGGGGCCGGTGCTGGGACTGTTGAGCAGTACTTC
TRBV12-3/TRBV12-4	TRBJ2-1	many	TRBD2	CASSGLAGYNEQFF	TGTGCCAGCAGTGGACTAGCGGGCTACAATGAGCAGTTCTTC
TRBV7-9	TRBJ1-4	-	-	CASSNTGSTNAKLFF	TGTGCCAGCAGCAACACAGGGTCTACTAATGCAAAACTGTTTTTT
TRBV29-1	TRBJ2-7	-	-	CSVESSYEQYF	TGCAGCGTTGAAAGCTCCTACGAGCAGTACTTC
TRBV20-1	TRBJ2-4	-	TRBD2	CSARGVAGENIQYF	TGCAGTGCTAGAGGTGTCGCGGGGGAAAACATTCAGTACTTC
TRBV7-9	TRBJ2-7	-	-	CASSPPTATYEQYF	TGTGCCAGCAGCCCCCCGACAGCGACCTACGAGCAGTACTTC
TRBV2	TRBJ2-3	-	TRBD2	CASSSTTSGGAADTQYF	TGTGCCAGCAGTTCTACAACTAGCGGGGGGGCCGCAGATACGCAGTATTTT
TRBV2	TRBJ2-1	-	-	CATSMEGSEQFF	TGTGCCACCTCGATGGAGGGAAGTGAGCAGTTCTTC